This passage covers 26 T cell receptor beta chains from one sample sequenced in a study of blood T cell repertoires in COVID-19. Clones were sequenced by immunoSEQ multiplex PCR, and TCRdb holds only the in-frame ones, with some missing. The sample contains approximately 150,000 clones, about 85% of which appear only once. The sequenced sample was PBMCs or T cells enriched from blood (not recorded which). The receptors derive from a woman aged 40 to 49 who had recovered from COVID-19.

The chain combines TRBV5-1 with TRBJ1-6; 8 nucleotides agree with TRBD1. The CDR3 spans 16 residues. The V and J ends lost 4 bases and 7 bases, in that order; junction bases with no gene match: 10. Per germline, CDR1 SGHRS and CDR2 YFSETQ. The CDR3 here is CASSLTNRGGNSPLHF. As DNA, the CDR3 is TGCGCCAGCAGCCTAACCAACAGGGGGGGCAATTCACCCCTCCACTTT.

The genes are TRBV5-5 and TRBJ2-5, with D perhaps TRBD1 (5 bases). This CDR3 region has 14 residues. Trimming left V 1 base short and J 5 bases short, with 12 bases between. Germline V gene sequence: CDR1 SGHKS, CDR2 YYEKEE (reference sequence). The CDR3: CASSLPQGMETQYF. The CDR3 coding sequence is TGTGCCAGCAGCTTGCCTCAGGGTATGGAGACCCAGTACTTC.

This clone occurred once. The chain joins TRBV27 to TRBJ2-7, with D tentatively TRBD1 (6 bases). CDR3 length: 13 residues. From germline, CDR1 is MNHEY and CDR2 SMNVEV (reference sequence). Between the trimmed V and J ends, which lost 5 bases and 5 bases, there was a span of 13 bases. CDR3 sequence reads: CASSAGVRDEQYF. CDR3 DNA sequence: TGTGCCAGCAGTGCAGGGGTCCGTGACGAGCAGTACTTC.

This sequence joins TRBV12-3 or TRBV12-4 and TRBJ2-5; D is perhaps TRBD2 (5 bases). The ends were cut back, 6 bases at V and 2 bases at J, with 10 bases in the middle. This CDR3 contains 13 residues. CDR3 coding DNA: TGTGCCAGCAGGCCCGGGGTTCAAGAGACCCAGTACTTC. This gives the protein CASRPGVQETQYF.

The chain is built from TRBV20-1 and TRBJ2-2; 9 positions agree with TRBD2. CDR3 length: 15 residues. The ends lost 3 bases at V and 6 bases at J; junction bases unmatched: 8. The germline gives CDR1 DFQATT, CDR2 SNEGSKA (reference sequence). The CDR3 region is CSASWAGGAPGELFF. The CDR3 nucleotides read TGCAGTGCTAGTTGGGCGGGGGGGGCCCCCGGGGAGCTGTTTTTT.

The genes are TRBV13 and TRBJ2-1, with TRBD2 matching over 12 bases. Germline CDR1 and CDR2: PRHDT and FYEKMQ (reference sequence). The V and J ends lost 5 bases and 0 bases, in that order; junction bases with no gene match: 11. The length of the CDR3 is 19 residues. CDR3 in DNA: TGTGCCAGCAGCGCCGACTTAGGACTAGCGGGAAGCTCCTACAATGAGCAGTTCTTC. Protein sequence: CASSADLGLAGSSYNEQFF.

The gene calls are TRBV15 and TRBJ2-7; 12 positions agree with TRBD1. This CDR3 region has 16 residues. V shed 3 bases and J 5 bases; nucleotides not matched to a gene: 8. The germline V gene encodes CDR1 LNHNV and CDR2 YYDKDF (reference sequence). The CDR3 here is CATSRGRGQGADEQYF. The CDR3 nucleotides read TGTGCCACCAGCAGGGGCCGGGGACAGGGGGCGGACGAGCAGTACTTC.

The chain combines TRBV2 with TRBJ2-5; the D is unclear. V dropped 3 bases and J dropped 2 bases, with 10 bases sitting between them. The germline CDR1 and CDR2 sequences are SNHLY and FYNNEI. The CDR3 contains 14 residues. CDR3 bases: TGTGCCAGCAGTGACCCGACTGAGCAAGAGACCCAGTACTTC. It encodes CASSDPTEQETQYF. Drawing the rest from reference TRBV2 and TRBJ2-5, the complete variable domain is EPEVTQTPSHQVTQMGQEVILRCVPISNHLYFYWYRQILGQKVEFLVSFYNNEISEKSEIFDDQFSVERPDGSNFTLKIRSTKLEDSAMYFCASSDPTEQETQYFGPGTRLLVL.

J is TRBJ2-4 and V is TRBV6-5; 8 nucleotides agree with TRBD1. J was trimmed by 0 bases and V by 8 bases; bases with no gene match: 3. The CDR3 runs 14 residues. Per the germline V gene, CDR1 is MNHEY and CDR2 is SVGAGI. In DNA form, the CDR3 reads TGTGCCAGCGCCAGGGGGCTAGCCAAAAACATTCAGTACTTC. Its protein is CASARGLAKNIQYF.

The rearrangement joins TRBV25-1 to TRBJ2-3, with TRBD1 matching 9 bases. V trimming: 5 bases; J trimming: 5 bases; junction bases outside the gene matches: 8. This CDR3 comprises 15 residues. Per the germline V gene, CDR1 is MGHDK and CDR2 is SYGVNS. CDR3 coding DNA: TGTGCCAGCAGTACCCCGGACAGGGGCCGAGATACGCAGTATTTT. This translates into CASSTPDRGRDTQYF.

The chain joins TRBV6-5 to TRBJ1-5; 8 bases fit TRBD1. Germline V gene lookup returns CDR1 MNHEY and CDR2 SVGAGI. The CDR3 sequence is 15 residues long. The J segment lost 2 bases and the V segment lost 7 bases, leaving 7 bases of the junction unmatched. The DNA for the CDR3 is TGTGCCAGCAACATTGACAGGGGAGGCAATCAGCCCCAGCATTTT. Its translation is CASNIDRGGNQPQHF.

The rearrangement uses TRBV24-1 and TRBJ2-3, with 8 bases matching TRBD1. Per the germline V gene, CDR1 is KGHDR and CDR2 is SFDVKD. This CDR3 region has 14 residues. V dropped 2 bases and J dropped 7; count of bases not matched to a gene: 4. As DNA, the CDR3 is TGTGCCACCAGTGATTCCGGACAGGGCAATACGCAGTATTTT. It yields the protein CATSDSGQGNTQYF.

The CDR3 spells CASSPGRGPQETQYF. In nucleotides, the CDR3 is TGTGCCAGCAGTCCGGGGAGGGGCCCTCAAGAGACCCAGTACTTC. The chain recombines TRBV3-1 (or the pseudogene TRBV3-2) with TRBJ2-5; 7 nucleotides agree with TRBD2. CDR3 length: 15 amino acids. Trimming took 6 bases from V and 2 from J; bases not matched to a gene: 9. Looked up from germline, CDR1 is LGHDT and CDR2 is YNNKEL (reference sequence).

In this sample, this clone turned up once. This chain links TRBV20-1 with TRBJ1-1, with a possible D match to TRBD1 (5 bases). This CDR3 has 11 residues. Germline assignment: CDR1 DFQATT and CDR2 SNEGSKA (reference sequence). Trimming removed 3 bases from V and 6 bases from J, with 8 bases in between. CDR3 protein: CSARTVPEAFF. The CDR3 DNA reads as TGCAGTGCTAGGACAGTCCCTGAAGCTTTCTTT.

V usage is TRBV19 and J usage is TRBJ1-1; 9 nucleotides align to TRBD1. CDR3 length equals 15 residues. Trimming cost V 5 bases and J 0 bases; bases outside gene matches: 4. Germline CDR1 and CDR2: LNHDA and SQIVND (reference sequence). The CDR3 DNA is TGTGCCAGTAGTCGACAGGGGGTATTGAACACTGAAGCTTTCTTT. Its protein product is CASSRQGVLNTEAFF.

This clone was seen more than once but under ten times. The chain has TRBV2 and TRBJ2-1; 12 bases fit TRBD2. Trimming removed 2 bases from V and 1 base from J; junction bases left unmatched: 3. Per germline, CDR1 SNHLY and CDR2 FYNNEI. The CDR3 consists of 17 residues. DNA of the CDR3: TGTGCCAGCAGTGAAAGACTAGCGGGAGTATCCTACAATGAGCAGTTCTTC. This encodes CASSERLAGVSYNEQFF. Complete variable domain (other parts from reference TRBV2 and TRBJ2-1): EPEVTQTPSHQVTQMGQEVILRCVPISNHLYFYWYRQILGQKVEFLVSFYNNEISEKSEIFDDQFSVERPDGSNFTLKIRSTKLEDSAMYFCASSERLAGVSYNEQFFGPGTRLTVL.

This sequence joins TRBV11-2 and TRBJ1-2; tentatively, D is TRBD1 (5 bases). The CDR3 extends over 15 amino acids. The ends were cut back, 1 base at V and 4 bases at J, with 13 bases in the middle. The V gene's germline CDR1 is SGHAT and CDR2 FQNNGV. CDR3 sequence reads: CASSLGRGFVYGYTF. For the CDR3, the DNA is TGTGCCAGCAGCTTAGGGCGGGGGTTTGTCTATGGCTACACCTTC.

This chain links TRBV25-1 with TRBJ1-6; D is ambiguous. Germline V gene data show CDR1 as MGHDK and CDR2 as SYGVNS. The CDR3 contains 13 residues. The V end was cut by 3 bases, the J end by 11 bases, with 11 bases between. CDR3 protein: CASSDGVRTPLHF. Written as DNA, the CDR3 is TGTGCCAGCAGTGACGGAGTTCGGACACCCCTCCACTTT.

This chain uses TRBV30 with TRBJ1-1; 8 bases match TRBD1. Trimming cost V 4 bases and J 3 bases; bases outside gene matches: 7. CDR1 is GTSNPN and CDR2 is SVGIG in the germline V gene (reference sequence). The CDR3 covers 14 residues. The CDR3, as DNA: TGTGCCTGGATTCGAAACAGGGGGGACACTGAAGCTTTCTTT. Residues: CAWIRNRGDTEAFF.

The rearrangement links TRBV29-1 to TRBJ2-1, with D possibly being TRBD2 (7 bases). Trimming removed 1 base from V and 1 base from J, with 20 bases in between. The CDR3 contains 18 residues. Germline V lookup: CDR1 SQVTM, CDR2 ANQGSEA. The CDR3: CSVEVLGGGVGSYNEQFF. For the CDR3, the DNA is TGCAGCGTTGAAGTTCTAGGCGGGGGCGTAGGGTCCTACAATGAGCAGTTCTTC.

V is TRBV2 and J is TRBJ2-7; unclear D gene. The CDR3 runs 14 residues. Germline V gives CDR1 SNHLY, CDR2 FYNNEI. The germline V and J ends were trimmed by 4 bases and 1 base, with 11 bases remaining between them. The DNA for the CDR3 is TGTGCCAGCAGTGGAGGCGCCGCTTCCTACGAGCAGTACTTC. Its translation is CASSGGAASYEQYF. Combining the CDR3 with reference TRBV2 and TRBJ2-7 gives the whole variable domain EPEVTQTPSHQVTQMGQEVILRCVPISNHLYFYWYRQILGQKVEFLVSFYNNEISEKSEIFDDQFSVERPDGSNFTLKIRSTKLEDSAMYFCASSGGAASYEQYFGPGTRLTVT.

The chain employs TRBV18 and TRBJ1-2; TRBD1 matches at 11 bases. This CDR3 contains 16 residues. V gave up 6 bases and J gave up 4 bases; unmatched junction bases: 10. Germline loops: CDR1 KGHSH, CDR2 LQKENI. The CDR3 loop is CASSSGQGAQLYGYTF. The CDR3 coding sequence is TGTGCCAGCTCCTCCGGACAGGGGGCGCAGCTCTATGGCTACACCTTC.

The rearrangement links TRBV24-1 to TRBJ2-3; 10 nucleotides match TRBD2. The CDR3 is 16 residues long. Per germline, CDR1 KGHDR and CDR2 SFDVKD. V shed 3 bases and J 4 bases; nucleotides not matched to a gene: 6. The CDR3 region is CATSDASGGVADTQYF. The CDR3 DNA reads as TGTGCCACCAGTGATGCAAGCGGGGGGGTCGCAGATACGCAGTATTTT.

The rearrangement links TRBV12-3 or TRBV12-4 to TRBJ1-1; D gene uncertain. The CDR3 length is 13 residues. The V end lost 3 bases, the J end lost 2 bases, and 7 bases lay between the germline ends. The CDR3 loop reads CASSFGINTEAFF. The CDR3 coding sequence is TGTGCCAGCAGTTTTGGCATTAACACTGAAGCTTTCTTT.

J is TRBJ1-2 and V is TRBV6-5; perhaps TRBD1 as D (5 bases). Trimming took 7 bases from V and 4 from J, leaving 16 bases between them. The germline V gene encodes CDR1 MNHEY and CDR2 SVGAGI. The CDR3 extends over 14 amino acids. The CDR3 spells CASTPGHLGYGYTF. In DNA, the CDR3 is TGTGCCAGCACCCCTGGACATTTGGGCTATGGCTACACCTTC.

The chain employs TRBV9 and TRBJ1-2, with D unresolved. The CDR3 loop spans 14 amino acids. The V and J ends lost 0 bases and 0 bases respectively, with 6 bases between them. Looked up from germline, CDR1 is SGDLS and CDR2 is YYNGEE. CDR3 amino acids: CASSVAEANYGYTF. Written as DNA, the CDR3 is TGTGCCAGCAGCGTAGCAGAGGCTAACTATGGCTACACCTTC.